This TCR beta chain derives from a study of T cells in Graves' hyperthyroidism and ophthalmopathy. The source material, RNA transcripts, was used to amplify TCR beta CDR3 regions. TCR CDR3 underwent first-round RT-PCR with the HTBI primer set. From the multiplex PCR reads, TCRdb called clonotypes with MiXCR, one entry per CDR3 protein. The sample carries 200,000 or so distinct CDR3 sequences, approximately 16% recorded once. V was pared by 6 bases and J by 3 bases, with 11 bases of the junction left unmatched. This CDR3 comprises 16 residues. CDR1 is SGHAT and CDR2 is FQNNGV in the germline V gene. The sample was blood. The TCR comes from a woman aged 45 to 65 with Graves' hyperthyroidism. V is TRBV11-2 and J is TRBJ2-1; TRBD2 matches 7 bases. CDR3 in amino acids: CASRPMAGVGYNEQFF. In DNA, the CDR3 is TGTGCCAGCAGACCTATGGCGGGAGTAGGCTACAATGAGCAGTTCTTC. Based on the CDR3 plus reference TRBV11-2 and TRBJ2-1, the full variable domain is EAGVAQSPRYKIIEKRQSVAFWCNPISGHATLYWYQQILGQGPKLLIQFQNNGVVDDSQLPKDRFSAERLKGVDSTLKIQPAKLEDSAVYLCASRPMAGVGYNEQFFGPGTRLTVL.